This TCR beta chain was retrieved from a study of control samples from healthy donors and cancer patients. Trimming removed 0 bases at V and 5 bases at J, with 11 bases between. CDR3 length equals 15 residues. CDR1 is LNHNV, CDR2 YYDKDF, per germline (reference sequence). With regard to this clone: The same CDR3 can be traced to other DNA sequences in this sample.

Sequencing was performed with immunoSEQ multiplex PCR; in TCRdb, only in-frame clones are kept and a portion is missing. The table lists tens of thousands of clones, approximately 82% of them singletons. Sequencing was done on a sample of PBMCs. V gene TRBV15 combines with J gene TRBJ1-5; maybe TRBD1 (5 bases). The source is a woman in her fifties or sixties with lung cancer. CDR3 coding DNA: TGTGCCACCAGCAGAGACGTCGGGGGGGATCAGCCCCAGCATTTT. It yields the protein CATSRDVGGDQPQHF.